This T cell receptor (beta chain) was observed in a study of T cell changes during pregnancy in multiple sclerosis. Germline V gene sequence: CDR1 LNHDA, CDR2 SQIVND (reference sequence). The CDR3 has 14 residues. Trimming stripped 6 bases from V and 5 bases from J, with 16 bases between. Sequencing was performed with immunoSEQ multiplex PCR; in TCRdb, only in-frame clones are kept and a portion is missing. The table has some 20,000 clones, more than 75% seen once. V gene TRBV19 combines with J gene TRBJ1-2; D is ambiguous. This specimen was CD4+ T cells from peripheral blood mononuclear cells, taken in the first trimester of pregnancy. This sequence was found in a female donor in good health, enrolled as a control in a pregnancy study. This chain's CDR3 is CASRRVGLEYGYTF. The CDR3 DNA follows: TGTGCCAGTAGGCGGGTAGGGTTGGAGTATGGCTACACCTTC.